Presented here are 10 T cell receptor beta chains from one specimen sequenced in a study of T cells in Graves' hyperthyroidism and ophthalmopathy. Authors of the study amplified TCR beta CDR3 regions from RNA transcripts. During a first-round RT-PCR of the TCR CDR3, the HTBI primer set was used. TCRdb itself ran the multiplex PCR reads through MiXCR, one entry per CDR3 protein. The table lists about 700,000 distinct CDR3 sequences, about 45% of them singletons. Sequenced: peripheral blood or thyroid tissue (not recorded which). The receptors were gathered from an adult man with Graves' disease, either hyperthyroidism or ophthalmopathy (not recorded which).

The V call is TRBV4-3, the J call TRBJ1-5; D might be TRBD1 (5 bases). The V and J ends lost 0 bases and 9 bases respectively, with 18 bases between them. CDR1 is LGHNA, CDR2 YSLEER, per germline. This CDR3 is 16 amino acids long. CDR3 nucleotide sequence: TGCGCCAGCAGCCAAGAAGAGTCAGGGAATCGACCGCCCCAGCATTTT. The encoded protein is CASSQEESGNRPPQHF.

This clonotype was counted ten times or more. This sequence joins TRBV2 and TRBJ1-5, with a weak D call TRBD1 (6 bases). The CDR3 sequence is 16 residues long. CDR1 and CDR2 (germline): SNHLY, FYNNEI. Trimming removed 2 bases at V and 0 bases at J, with 11 bases between. The CDR3 bases are TGTGCCAGCAGTGAATCAGGGACAACTAGCAATCAGCCCCAGCATTTT. It codes for CASSESGTTSNQPQHF.

The rearrangement joins TRBV7-9 to TRBJ1-4; a possible D gene is TRBD1 (6 bases). The germline V and J ends were trimmed by 4 bases and 7 bases, with 16 bases remaining between them. This CDR3 has 15 amino acids. Germline V gene lookup returns CDR1 SEHNR and CDR2 FQNEAQ (reference sequence). CDR3 nucleotides: TGTGCCAGCAGCTCCGGACAGAACAACCGTGAAAAACTGTTTTTT. It codes for CASSSGQNNREKLFF.

This clonotype was seen a few times. This chain joins TRBV29-1 and TRBJ2-7, with 13 bases matching TRBD2. The CDR3 contains 16 residues. Trimming at V came to 6 bases and at J to 2 bases, leaving 10 bases not matched to a gene. Germline V lookup: CDR1 SQVTM, CDR2 ANQGSEA. CDR3 DNA sequence: TGCAGCGTGCGAGGAAAAACTAGCGGGGGGGCCTACGAGCAGTACTTC. The encoded protein is CSVRGKTSGGAYEQYF.

This rearrangement joins TRBV2 to TRBJ1-5; 9 nucleotides line up with TRBD1. V shed 5 bases and J 6 bases; nucleotides not matched to a gene: 5. This CDR3 is 14 amino acids long. Germline CDR1 is SNHLY and CDR2 is FYNNEI. The CDR3 DNA reads as TGTGCCAGCAGTTCGGACAGGGGTTTTCAGCCCCAGCATTTT. It is translated as CASSSDRGFQPQHF.

V and J are TRBV12-3 or TRBV12-4 and TRBJ1-4; no clear D. This CDR3 is 13 amino acids long. The ends were cut back, 6 bases at V and 6 bases at J, with 11 bases in the middle. The CDR3: CASSLSSDEKLFF. The DNA for the CDR3 is TGTGCCAGCAGCCTTTCTTCAGATGAAAAACTGTTTTTT.

This chain uses TRBV9 with TRBJ2-2; 10 bases line up with TRBD1. With 5 bases clipped from V and 6 bases from J, the junction kept 13 bases outside the gene matches. The CDR3 has 17 amino acids. CDR1 SGDLS and CDR2 YYNGEE come from the germline V gene. CDR3 residues: CASSVVSGQGVAGELFF. CDR3 DNA: TGTGCCAGCAGTGTCGTCAGTGGACAGGGGGTTGCCGGGGAGCTGTTTTTT. Based on the CDR3 plus reference TRBV9 and TRBJ2-2, the full variable domain is DSGVTQTPKHLITATGQRVTLRCSPRSGDLSVYWYQQSLDQGLQFLIQYYNGEERAKGNILERFSAQQFPDLHSELNLSSLELGDSALYFCASSVVSGQGVAGELFFGEGSRLTVL.

The chain joins TRBV7-8 to TRBJ2-2, with 10 bases matching TRBD1. The V gene end was trimmed by 8 bases and the J gene end by 4 bases; junction bases not matched to a gene: 4. The germline CDR1 and CDR2 sequences are SGHVS and FQNEAQ. This CDR3 has 14 residues. CDR3 amino acids: CASGRTGGTGELFF. The CDR3 DNA reads as TGTGCCAGCGGAAGGACAGGGGGCACCGGGGAGCTGTTTTTT.

The sample holds one count of this clonotype. This sequence joins TRBV24-1 and TRBJ1-5; TRBD1 matches 8 bases. Germline V gene lookup returns CDR1 KGHDR and CDR2 SFDVKD. With 9 bases clipped from V and 3 bases from J, the junction kept 3 bases outside the gene matches. This CDR3 comprises 13 residues. The CDR3 is CATATGDNQPQHF. The CDR3 coding sequence is TGTGCCACCGCGACAGGGGACAATCAGCCCCAGCATTTT.

The CDR3 DNA is TGCAGTGCTCTCGACCGGGACGCCGCTAACTATGGCTACACCTTC. This translates into CSALDRDAANYGYTF. The V call is TRBV20-1, the J call TRBJ1-2; possibly TRBD1 for D (5 bases). Germline CDR1 is DFQATT and CDR2 is SNEGSKA (reference sequence). The CDR3 consists of 15 residues. V lost 5 bases, J lost 0 bases, and 16 bases lay in between.